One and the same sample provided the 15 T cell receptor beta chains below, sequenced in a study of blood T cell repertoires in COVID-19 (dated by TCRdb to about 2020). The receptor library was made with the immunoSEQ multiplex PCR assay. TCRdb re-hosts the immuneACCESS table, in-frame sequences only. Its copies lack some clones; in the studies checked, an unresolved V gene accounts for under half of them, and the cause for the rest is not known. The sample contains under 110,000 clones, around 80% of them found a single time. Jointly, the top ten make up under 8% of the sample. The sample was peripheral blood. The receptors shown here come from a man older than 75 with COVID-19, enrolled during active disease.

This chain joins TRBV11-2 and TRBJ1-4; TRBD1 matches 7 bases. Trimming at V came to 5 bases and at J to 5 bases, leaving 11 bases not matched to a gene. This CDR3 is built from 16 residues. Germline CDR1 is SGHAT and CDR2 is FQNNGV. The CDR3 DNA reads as TGTGCCAGCAGCCCGTGGACAGGAAGACCCAATGAAAAACTGTTTTTT. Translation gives CASSPWTGRPNEKLFF.

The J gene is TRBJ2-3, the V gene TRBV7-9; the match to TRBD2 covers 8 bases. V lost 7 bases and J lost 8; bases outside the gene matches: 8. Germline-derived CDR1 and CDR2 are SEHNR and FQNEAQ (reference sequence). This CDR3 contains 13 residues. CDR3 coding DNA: TGTGCCAGCAACAAAGCCAGCGGGGGTACGCAGTATTTT. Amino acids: CASNKASGGTQYF.

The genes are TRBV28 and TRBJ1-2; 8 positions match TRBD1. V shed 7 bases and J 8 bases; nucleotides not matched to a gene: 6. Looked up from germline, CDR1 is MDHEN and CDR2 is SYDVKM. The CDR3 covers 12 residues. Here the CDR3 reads CASNVQGDGYTF. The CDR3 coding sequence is TGTGCCAGCAACGTACAGGGGGACGGCTACACCTTC.

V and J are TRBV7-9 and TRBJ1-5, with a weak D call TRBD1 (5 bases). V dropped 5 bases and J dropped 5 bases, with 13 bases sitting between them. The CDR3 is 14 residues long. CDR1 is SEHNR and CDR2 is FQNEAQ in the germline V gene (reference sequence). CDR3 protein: CASSPLGGDQPQHF. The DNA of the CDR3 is TGTGCCAGCAGCCCCCTGGGGGGGGATCAGCCCCAGCATTTT.

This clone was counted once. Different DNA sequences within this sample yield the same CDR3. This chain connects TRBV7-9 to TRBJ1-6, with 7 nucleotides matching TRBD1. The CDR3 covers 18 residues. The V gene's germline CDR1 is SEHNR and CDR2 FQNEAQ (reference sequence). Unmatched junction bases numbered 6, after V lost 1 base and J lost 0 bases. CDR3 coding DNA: TGTGCCAGCAGCTTAGGGCAGGGACAGAGCTCCTATAATTCACCCCTCCACTTT. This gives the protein CASSLGQGQSSYNSPLHF.

The CDR3 is CASSKVFGSQETQYF. The CDR3 DNA sequence: TGTGCCAGCAGCAAAGTGTTCGGGAGCCAAGAGACCCAGTACTTC. V and J are TRBV21-1 and TRBJ2-5; the table names TRBD2, a call not compared with the DNA. TRBV21-1 is reported as a pseudogene. The CDR3 covers 15 residues.

CDR3 in DNA: TGTGCCAGCAGATACGGGACAGTTGATCAGCCCCAGCATTTT. Translated: CASRYGTVDQPQHF. The gene calls are TRBV28 and TRBJ1-5; 7 bases fit TRBD1. The CDR3 totals 14 residues. Germline CDR1 and CDR2: MDHEN and SYDVKM. J lost 5 bases, V lost 6 bases, and 7 bases had no gene match.

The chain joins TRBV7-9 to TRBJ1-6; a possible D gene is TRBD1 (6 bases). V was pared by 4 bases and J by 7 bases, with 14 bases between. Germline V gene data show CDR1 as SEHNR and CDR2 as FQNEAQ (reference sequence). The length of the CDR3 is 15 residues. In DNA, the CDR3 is TGTGCCAGCAGCTCAAGACAGGCGACGAATTCACCCCTCCACTTT. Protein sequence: CASSSRQATNSPLHF.

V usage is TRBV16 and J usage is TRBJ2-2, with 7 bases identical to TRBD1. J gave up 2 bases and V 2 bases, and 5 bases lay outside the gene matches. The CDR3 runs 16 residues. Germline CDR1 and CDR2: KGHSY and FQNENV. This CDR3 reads CASSQTGQLNTGELFF. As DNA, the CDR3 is TGTGCCAGCAGCCAAACGGGACAGCTCAACACCGGGGAGCTGTTTTTT.

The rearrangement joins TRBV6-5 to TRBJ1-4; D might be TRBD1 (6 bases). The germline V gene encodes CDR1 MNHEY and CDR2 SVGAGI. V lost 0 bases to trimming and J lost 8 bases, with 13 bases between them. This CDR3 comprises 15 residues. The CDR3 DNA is TGTGCCAGCAGTTACTCCCCCGGGACATGGGAAAAACTGTTTTTT. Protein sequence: CASSYSPGTWEKLFF.

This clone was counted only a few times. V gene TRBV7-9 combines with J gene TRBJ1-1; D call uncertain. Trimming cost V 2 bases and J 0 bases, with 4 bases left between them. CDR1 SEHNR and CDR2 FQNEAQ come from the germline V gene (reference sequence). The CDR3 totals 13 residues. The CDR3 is CASSLTVNTEAFF. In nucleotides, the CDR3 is TGTGCCAGCAGCTTAACGGTGAACACTGAAGCTTTCTTT.

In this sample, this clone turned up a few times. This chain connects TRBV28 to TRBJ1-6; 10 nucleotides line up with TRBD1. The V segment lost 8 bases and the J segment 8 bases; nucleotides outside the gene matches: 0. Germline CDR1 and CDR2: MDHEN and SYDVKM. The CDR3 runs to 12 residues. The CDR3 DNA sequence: TGTGCCAGCGGACAGGGGGATTCACCCCTCCACTTT. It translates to CASGQGDSPLHF.

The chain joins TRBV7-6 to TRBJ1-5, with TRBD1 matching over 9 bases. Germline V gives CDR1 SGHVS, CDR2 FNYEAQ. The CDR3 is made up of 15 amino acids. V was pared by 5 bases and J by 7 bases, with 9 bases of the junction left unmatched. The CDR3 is CASSPFTGGEQPQHF. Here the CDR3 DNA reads TGTGCCAGCAGCCCATTCACAGGGGGCGAACAGCCCCAGCATTTT.

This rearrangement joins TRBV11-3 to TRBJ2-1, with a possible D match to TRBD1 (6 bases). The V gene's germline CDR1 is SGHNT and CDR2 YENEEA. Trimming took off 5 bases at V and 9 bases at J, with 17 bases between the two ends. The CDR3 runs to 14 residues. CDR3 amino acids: CASSTNQGQGEQFF. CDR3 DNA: TGTGCCAGCAGCACTAACCAGGGGCAGGGTGAGCAGTTCTTC.

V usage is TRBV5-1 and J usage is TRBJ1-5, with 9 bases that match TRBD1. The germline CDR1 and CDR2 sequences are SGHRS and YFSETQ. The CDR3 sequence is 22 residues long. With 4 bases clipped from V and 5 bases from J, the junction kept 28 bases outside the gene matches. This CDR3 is CASSPQGALQVPPPNRDQPQHF. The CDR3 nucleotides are TGCGCCAGCAGCCCACAGGGGGCCCTCCAGGTCCCGCCCCCAAACCGGGATCAGCCCCAGCATTTT.